A single sample gave rise to the 10 T cell receptor beta chains below, sequenced in a study of blood T cell repertoires in COVID-19. Produced via immunoSEQ multiplex PCR; TCRdb's table is partial and in-frame only. The repertoire consists of a few hundred thousand clones, with roughly 88% occurring once and the leading ten covering under 3%. Sequencing used peripheral blood. These receptor sequences come from a woman aged 25 to 45 with COVID-19, enrolled during active disease.

The chain links TRBV9 to TRBJ1-5; a weak D match, TRBD1 (5 bases). Deletions cut 4 bases from V and 3 bases from J, with 11 bases between. The CDR3 spans 14 residues. CDR1 and CDR2 (germline): SGDLS, YYNGEE. The CDR3 sequence is CASSSGGINQPQHF. The DNA for the CDR3 is TGTGCCAGCAGCTCTGGGGGGATCAATCAGCCCCAGCATTTT.

The chain carries TRBV25-1 and TRBJ1-4; 7 bases fit TRBD1. The germline gives CDR1 MGHDK, CDR2 SYGVNS. The V gene end was trimmed by 1 base and the J gene end by 5 bases; junction bases not matched to a gene: 4. The CDR3 runs to 15 residues. The CDR3 DNA reads TGTGCCAGCAGTGAATTAGCAGGGGGGAATGAAAAACTGTTTTTT. It yields the protein CASSELAGGNEKLFF. Based on the CDR3 plus reference TRBV25-1 and TRBJ1-4, the full variable domain is EADIYQTPRYLVIGTGKKITLECSQTMGHDKMYWYQQDPGMELHLIHYSYGVNSTEKGDLSSESTVSRIRTEHFPLTLESARPSHTSQYLCASSELAGGNEKLFFGSGTQLSVL.

CDR3 sequence: CAISGPGQGALGYTF. Here the CDR3 DNA reads TGTGCCATCAGTGGCCCGGGACAGGGGGCTCTGGGCTACACCTTC. The chain employs TRBV10-3 and TRBJ1-2; TRBD1 matches at 12 bases. CDR3 length: 15 residues. Trimming cost V 4 bases and J 8 bases; bases outside gene matches: 8. CDR1 ENHRY and CDR2 SYGVKD come from the germline V gene.

The CDR3 region has the DNA TGTGCCAGCAGTTTGCCCTCGGCGGCAACCCCCTACAATGAGCAGTTCTTC. Translation: CASSLPSAATPYNEQFF. This chain uses TRBV27 with TRBJ2-1; no definite D call. Between the trimmed V and J ends, which lost 3 bases and 2 bases, there was a span of 17 bases. Germline V CDR1 and CDR2: MNHEY, SMNVEV (reference sequence). This CDR3 has 17 residues.

The chain recombines TRBV27 with TRBJ2-1, with 15 bases identical to TRBD2. In germline, CDR1 is MNHEY, CDR2 SMNVEV (reference sequence). Trimming took 10 bases from V and 9 from J; bases not matched to a gene: 10. This CDR3 contains 15 residues. Here the CDR3 DNA reads TGTGCCACCCTACCGCGGACTAGCGGGAGGGGTGAGCAGTTCTTC. This translates into CATLPRTSGRGEQFF.

The chain employs TRBV5-1 and TRBJ1-1; 9 nucleotides line up with TRBD1. Germline values: CDR1 SGHRS, CDR2 YFSETQ. The CDR3 has 18 residues. The V and J ends lost 2 bases and 5 bases, in that order; junction bases with no gene match: 16. CDR3 bases: TGCGCCAGCAGCTTAAACCCGGGACAGGGAAAAACGGGGACTGAAGCTTTCTTT. It translates to CASSLNPGQGKTGTEAFF. Full variable domain (remainder filled in from reference TRBV5-1 and TRBJ1-1): KAGVTQTPRYLIKTRGQQVTLSCSPISGHRSVSWYQQTPGQGLQFLFEYFSETQRNKGNFPGRFSGRQFSNSRSEMNVSTLELGDSALYLCASSLNPGQGKTGTEAFFGQGTRLTVV.

The gene calls are TRBV29-1 and TRBJ1-2; D might be TRBD1 (5 bases). Germline assignment: CDR1 SQVTM and CDR2 ANQGSEA. The CDR3 runs to 13 residues. V was clipped by 7 bases and J by 3 bases, with 15 bases between them. For the CDR3, the DNA is TGCAGCGCGGCACAGGCGTTGGACTATGGCTACACCTTC. Amino acid sequence: CSAAQALDYGYTF.

This clone is a singleton in its sample. The chain employs TRBV28 and TRBJ2-2; D not certain. Trimming shortened V by 2 bases and J by 4 bases, and 5 bases separated the two germline ends. Germline assignment: CDR1 MDHEN and CDR2 SYDVKM. The CDR3 is 13 residues long. CDR3 sequence reads: CASSLAVTGELFF. The CDR3 DNA reads TGTGCCAGCAGTTTAGCGGTCACCGGGGAGCTGTTTTTT.

The rearrangement joins TRBV5-4 to TRBJ2-5; 7 nucleotides match TRBD2. This CDR3 region has 15 residues. Germline loops: CDR1 SGHNT, CDR2 YYREEE (reference sequence). Trimming cost V 2 bases and J 5 bases; bases outside gene matches: 9. CDR3 sequence reads: CASSFARGVQETQYF. As DNA, the CDR3 is TGTGCCAGCAGCTTTGCTCGGGGGGTGCAGGAGACCCAGTACTTC.

This clone was counted between two and nine times. This sequence joins TRBV5-1 and TRBJ1-3; maybe TRBD1 (6 bases). V gave up 4 bases and J gave up 8 bases, with 16 bases separating them. The germline CDR1 and CDR2 sequences are SGHRS and YFSETQ. The CDR3 is 14 residues long. Here the CDR3 reads CASSPIDRPHTIYF. In DNA, the CDR3 is TGCGCCAGCAGCCCGATAGACAGGCCCCACACCATATATTTT.